The present entry profiles one T cell receptor beta chain with its context. The antigen is undetermined. Trimming shortened V by 0 bases and J by 1 base, and 10 bases separated the two germline ends. This CDR3 spans 16 amino acids. Looked up from germline, CDR1 is LGHDT and CDR2 is YNNKEL (reference sequence). This sample is drawn from a study of T cell responses to AZD1222 COVID-19 vaccine. Whole-study findings and limits: Vaccine-associated CD4 TCRs spanned spike, dominant at 160-218 and 743-854. None of the repertoires were sampled until the peak T cell response had passed. Clonal diversity was possibly underestimated, and white British individuals and females predominated among donors.

Here immunoSEQ multiplex PCR was the method, and the copy in TCRdb shows in-frame clones only, minus some. Of 99,000 or so clones in the sample, approximately 86% were seen once. V and J are TRBV3-1 (or the pseudogene TRBV3-2) and TRBJ1-5, with D possibly matching TRBD1 (6 bases). Material: peripheral blood, obtained 28 days after the second dose of the MenACWY control vaccine. The receptor's source is an adult who received the MenACWY meningococcal vaccine as a control. The CDR3 is CASSQDGTFSNQPQHF. CDR3 bases: TGTGCCAGCAGCCAAGACGGGACATTCAGCAATCAGCCCCAGCATTTT.